The TCR beta chain described here comes from a study of blood T cell repertoires in COVID-19. Looking at the study overall: Acute and convalescent COVID-19 samples came from the United States, Italy and Spain.

Participant ages covered roughly 18 to 89 years across approximately 25 US areas. Categorization into cohorts depended on clinical history that participants reported. Symptom resolution, clearance, or two negative PCRs marked donors in Cohort 3 as recovered. V was shortened by 6 bases and J by 5 bases, with 20 bases between the two germline ends. From germline, CDR1 is MDHEN and CDR2 SYDVKM. This CDR3 is built from 15 residues. Here immunoSEQ multiplex PCR was the method, and the copy in TCRdb shows in-frame clones only, minus some. The sample holds about 190,000 clones, around 85% seen once. V usage is TRBV28 and J usage is TRBJ2-7; D possibly corresponds to TRBD1 (6 bases). This clonotype was sampled from a woman aged 25-40 years who had recovered from COVID-19. The specimen was PBMCs or T cells enriched from blood (not recorded which). Here the CDR3 reads CASSPGGQGQNEQYV. The CDR3 DNA follows: TGTGCCAGCAGCCCTGGGGGACAAGGGCAAAACGAGCAGTACGTC.